These T cell receptor beta chains were read from a single sample in a study of control samples from healthy donors and cancer patients. This table comes from immunoSEQ multiplex PCR, and its TCRdb copy is limited to in-frame clones, with some not included. The sample carries about 140,000 clones, about 89% recorded once. The sample comprised blood. These receptors were obtained from a man aged 18-30 years in good health. CDR3s include the opening cysteine and the closing phenylalanine or tryptophan. The D gene is left open where the match is weak. Size is stated for part of the rows, as once, few or many counts, or as a class when the clone is expanded.

.,TRBV28,.,15,TRBJ1-1,CASSNRTVLNTEAFF,TGTGCCAGCAGTAATCGGACAGTTTTGAACACTGAAGCTTTCTTT
.,TRBV5-5,TRBD1,15,TRBJ2-7,CASSLGWTGRYEQYF,TGTGCCAGCAGCTTGGGGTGGACAGGGAGGTACGAGCAGTACTTC
.,TRBV5-1,.,17,TRBJ1-6,CASSLAFSGDLNSPLHF,TGCGCCAGCAGCTTGGCCTTTTCTGGGGACCTTAATTCACCCCTCCACTTT
few,TRBV7-2,.,15,TRBJ2-2,CASSLVQGHTGELFF,TGTGCCAGCAGCCTGGTACAGGGACACACCGGGGAGCTGTTTTTT
.,TRBV2,TRBD2,16,TRBJ2-2,CASRKLAGGNTGELFF,TGTGCCAGCAGGAAACTAGCGGGGGGCAACACCGGGGAGCTGTTTTTT
.,TRBV3-1/TRBV3-2,TRBD1,16,TRBJ2-2,CASSQDWTGVPGELFF,TGTGCCAGCAGCCAAGATTGGACAGGGGTCCCCGGGGAGCTGTTTTTT
.,TRBV30,.,13,TRBJ1-3,CAWRLSSGNTIYF,TGTGCCTGGCGGCTCTCCTCTGGAAACACCATATATTTT
.,TRBV9,.,15,TRBJ1-2,CASSVAGQGSYGYTF,TGTGCCAGCAGCGTAGCGGGCCAGGGCAGCTATGGCTACACCTTC
.,TRBV4-2,.,16,TRBJ2-5,CASSQGPPASAETQYF,TGTGCCAGCAGCCAAGGGCCCCCGGCTAGCGCAGAGACCCAGTACTTC
.,TRBV15,.,16,TRBJ1-5,CATSRDLAGTNQPQHF,TGTGCCACCAGCAGAGATTTGGCAGGTACAAATCAGCCCCAGCATTTT
.,TRBV24-1,.,15,TRBJ1-2,CATSDPSWAEYGYTF,TGTGCCACCAGTGACCCCAGTTGGGCTGAGTATGGCTACACCTTC
once,TRBV20-1,.,14,TRBJ2-7,CSASSQASSYEQYF,TGCAGTGCTAGTAGTCAGGCGAGCTCCTACGAGCAGTACTTC
.,TRBV9,.,14,TRBJ2-5,CASSVATGRETQYF,TGTGCCAGCAGCGTAGCAACGGGGAGGGAGACCCAGTACTTC
.,TRBV5-1,TRBD2,15,TRBJ2-1,CASSLNGGAYNEQFF,TGCGCCAGCAGTCTGAACGGGGGGGCCTACAATGAGCAGTTCTTC
.,TRBV6-5,.,14,TRBJ2-2,CASSPIDQSGELFF,TGTGCCAGCAGCCCCATCGATCAGTCGGGGGAGCTGTTTTTT
.,TRBV12-3/TRBV12-4,.,12,TRBJ2-3,CASGFLRDTQYF,TGTGCCAGCGGATTCCTTAGGGATACGCAGTATTTT
once,TRBV5-8,.,14,TRBJ1-1,CASSLEYGIAEAFF,TGTGCCAGCAGCTTGGAGTACGGGATTGCTGAAGCTTTCTTT